The source of this T cell receptor (beta chain) is a study of OX40 agonist ivuxolimab in advanced cancers. The overall study: Those treated in dose escalation had hepatocellular carcinoma, melanoma, renal cell cancer or head and neck cancer. Findings and limits, study-wide: More expanded clones were found, on average, in CD8+ than in CD4+ T cells.

Only in-frame clones appear in the TCRdb table, and some are missing; sequencing was by immunoSEQ multiplex PCR. The data contain tens of thousands of clones, more than 75% of them seen just once; the ten biggest clones take up more than 0.45%. Trimming at V came to 4 bases and at J to 3 bases, leaving 6 bases not matched to a gene. Germline values: CDR1 LNHDA, CDR2 SQIVND (reference sequence). The CDR3 extends over 14 amino acids. Comments on this clone: Its antigen is undetermined.

Sequences were derived from CD4+ or CD8+ T cells sorted from blood, sampled in a trial of the OX40 agonist ivuxolimab. The rearrangement joins TRBV19 to TRBJ2-7; 7 bases line up with TRBD2. The clonotype comes from an adult with an advanced solid tumor such as melanoma, head and neck, liver or kidney cancer. The CDR3 DNA reads as TGTGCCAGTAGTACTGTTGGCGGGGGCTACGAGCAGTACTTC. Amino acids: CASSTVGGGYEQYF. Full variable domain (rest looked up from reference TRBV19 and TRBJ2-7): DGGITQSPKYLFRKEGQNVTLSCEQNLNHDAMYWYRQDPGQGLRLIYYSQIVNDFQKGDIAEGYSVSREKKESFPLTVTSAQKNPTAFYLCASSTVGGGYEQYFGPGTRLTVT.